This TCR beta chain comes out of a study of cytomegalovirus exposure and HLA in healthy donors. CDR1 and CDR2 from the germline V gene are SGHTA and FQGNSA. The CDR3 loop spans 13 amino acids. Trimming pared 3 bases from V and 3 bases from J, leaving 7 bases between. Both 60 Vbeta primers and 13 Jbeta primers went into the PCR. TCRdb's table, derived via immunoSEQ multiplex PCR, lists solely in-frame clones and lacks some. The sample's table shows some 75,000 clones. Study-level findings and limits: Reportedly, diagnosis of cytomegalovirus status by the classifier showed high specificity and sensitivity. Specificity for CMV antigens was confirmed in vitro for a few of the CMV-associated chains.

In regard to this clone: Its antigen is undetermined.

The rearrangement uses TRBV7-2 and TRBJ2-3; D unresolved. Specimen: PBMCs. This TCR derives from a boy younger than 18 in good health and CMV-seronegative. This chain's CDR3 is CASSFIATDTQYF. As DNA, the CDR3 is TGTGCCAGCAGCTTCATCGCGACAGATACGCAGTATTTT.